Following are 31 T cell receptor beta chains from one sample sequenced in a study of cytomegalovirus exposure and HLA in healthy donors. It was with 60 Vbeta and 13 Jbeta primers that the PCR ran. Here immunoSEQ multiplex PCR was the method, and the copy in TCRdb shows in-frame clones only, minus some. The sample has around 100,000 clones, around 80% seen once; the top ten hold approximately 3%. The sequenced sample was PBMCs. Receptors originate from a woman in her 40s in good health and CMV-seronegative.

This clone was detected a few times. This chain uses TRBV19 with TRBJ2-7; a possible D gene is TRBD2 (5 bases). The CDR3 spans 13 residues. Trimming took 3 bases from V and 5 from J, leaving 11 bases between them. Per the germline V gene, CDR1 is LNHDA and CDR2 is SQIVND (reference sequence). The chain's CDR3 is CASSIRDSDEQYF. The CDR3 coding sequence is TGTGCCAGTAGTATCCGGGATTCAGACGAGCAGTACTTC.

The chain links TRBV7-9 to TRBJ1-2, with D perhaps TRBD1 (6 bases). CDR1 is SEHNR and CDR2 is FQNEAQ in the germline V gene (reference sequence). The length of the CDR3 is 14 residues. Trimming cost V 1 base and J 4 bases, with 10 bases left between them. The CDR3 reads CASSLGGTFYGYTF. Here the CDR3 DNA reads TGTGCCAGCAGCTTAGGGGGGACATTCTATGGCTACACCTTC.

V and J are TRBV6-1 and TRBJ1-1; weak D call: TRBD1 (5 bases). Trimming took off 5 bases at V and 0 bases at J, with 10 bases between the two ends. Germline CDR1 reads MNHNS; CDR2 reads SASEGT. CDR3 size: 14 residues. The DNA of the CDR3 is TGTGCCAGCAGTAAGACAGTAGTGAACACTGAAGCTTTCTTT. Its protein is CASSKTVVNTEAFF.

J is TRBJ2-1 and V is TRBV7-8; 8 positions agree with TRBD2. J lost 4 bases, V lost 1 base, and 12 bases had no gene match. This CDR3 has 18 amino acids. The germline gives CDR1 SGHVS, CDR2 FQNEAQ. The CDR3 here is CASSLGLEETSAYNEQFF. CDR3 sequence (DNA): TGTGCCAGCAGCTTAGGGCTGGAGGAGACTAGCGCATACAATGAGCAGTTCTTC.

This chain joins TRBV2 and TRBJ1-4, with D possibly matching TRBD1 (6 bases). Trimming cost V 7 bases and J 8 bases, with 14 bases left between them. The CDR3 is 13 amino acids. The V gene's germline CDR1 is SNHLY and CDR2 FYNNEI. CDR3 nucleotides: TGTGCCAGCAAATCGACAGGTGGAGAAAAACTGTTTTTT. It yields the protein CASKSTGGEKLFF.

This clone was seen a few times. This chain connects TRBV10-3 to TRBJ2-7; 9 nucleotides match TRBD1. The CDR3 spans 13 residues. Per the germline V gene, CDR1 is ENHRY and CDR2 is SYGVKD. Trimming took 10 bases from V and 4 from J; bases not matched to a gene: 8. CDR3 DNA sequence: TGTGCCACAAGCGGGACAGGGAAGTACGAGCAGTACTTC. Its protein is CATSGTGKYEQYF.

The V gene is TRBV28, the J gene TRBJ1-2; D might be TRBD1 (5 bases). CDR1 and CDR2 (germline): MDHEN, SYDVKM. There are 14 residues in the CDR3. V lost 4 bases and J lost 8, with 17 bases in between. CDR3 DNA: TGTGCCAGCAGTTCTCCCGGGACTACGGGAGGCTACACCTTC. It codes for CASSSPGTTGGYTF.

J is TRBJ2-5 and V is TRBV7-2, with 9 bases matching TRBD1. V gave up 5 bases and J gave up 4 bases; unmatched junction bases: 5. Germline loops: CDR1 SGHTA, CDR2 FQGNSA. This CDR3 comprises 14 residues. The CDR3 nucleotides read TGTGCCAGCAGCCCGGGACAGGGACTAGAGACCCAGTACTTC. This translates into CASSPGQGLETQYF.

The chain couples TRBV5-1 to TRBJ2-2; D is possibly TRBD2 (7 bases). CDR1 and CDR2 from the germline V gene are SGHRS and YFSETQ. The CDR3 is 15 residues long. V shed 0 bases and J shed 5 bases, with 11 bases lying between them. The CDR3 DNA follows: TGCGCCAGCAGCTTGGAGGGGGGGCCGACCGGGGAGCTGTTTTTT. Protein: CASSLEGGPTGELFF.

As regards this clone: A junction boundary mismatches the germline segment, possibly from a read error. V and J are TRBV7-9 and TRBJ2-3; the D gene is possibly TRBD2 (7 bases). The CDR3 spans 16 residues. Germline lookup yields CDR1 SEHNR and CDR2 FQNEAQ (reference sequence). The DNA of the CDR3 is TGTTCCAGCAGCTTATTGGGGGGGCTAGGCACAGATACGCAGTATTTT. It yields the protein CSSSLLGGLGTDTQYF. Based on the CDR3 plus reference TRBV7-9 and TRBJ2-3, the full variable domain is DTGVSQNPRHKITKRGQNVTFRCDPISEHNRLYWYRQTLGQGPEFLTYFQNEAQLEKSRLLSDRFSAERPKGSFSTLEIQRTEQGDSAMYLCSSSLLGGLGTDTQYFGPGTRLTVL.

This chain connects TRBV7-9 to TRBJ1-1, with 7 bases fitting TRBD1. This CDR3 contains 15 residues. CDR1 and CDR2 from the germline V gene are SEHNR and FQNEAQ (reference sequence). The trim removed 5 bases at V and 1 base at J, leaving 7 bases unmatched. This CDR3 is CASSKEQGRNTEAFF. The DNA of the CDR3 is TGTGCCAGCAGCAAAGAACAGGGGCGGAACACTGAAGCTTTCTTT.

The chain employs TRBV5-1 and TRBJ1-1; 7 bases are a match to TRBD1. The CDR3 sequence is 14 residues long. Germline CDR1 and CDR2: SGHRS and YFSETQ. Trimming removed 4 bases from V and 3 bases from J; junction bases left unmatched: 6. The CDR3 DNA follows: TGCGCCAGCAGCCTAAGACAGGGTGACACTGAAGCTTTCTTT. Translation: CASSLRQGDTEAFF. The whole variable domain, filled in from reference TRBV5-1 and TRBJ1-1, reads KAGVTQTPRYLIKTRGQQVTLSCSPISGHRSVSWYQQTPGQGLQFLFEYFSETQRNKGNFPGRFSGRQFSNSRSEMNVSTLELGDSALYLCASSLRQGDTEAFFGQGTRLTVV.

In nucleotides, the CDR3 is TGTGCCAGCAGTGAAGCGAGGAAAGATGGCTACACCTTC. Residues: CASSEARKDGYTF. The rearrangement joins TRBV6-5 to TRBJ1-2; D is ambiguous. The length of the CDR3 is 13 residues. With 5 bases removed from V and 6 bases from J, the gap between germline ends came to 13 bases. Germline CDR1 reads MNHEY; CDR2 reads SVGAGI.

J is TRBJ2-5 and V is TRBV7-9; the D gene is possibly TRBD1 (6 bases). This CDR3 has 15 residues. V lost 1 base and J lost 4, with 13 bases in between. The germline V gene encodes CDR1 SEHNR and CDR2 FQNEAQ (reference sequence). The CDR3 region has the DNA TGTGCCAGCAGCTTAGAGGGGGTGCACGGAGAGACCCAGTACTTC. This codes for CASSLEGVHGETQYF. Using reference TRBV7-9 and TRBJ2-5 for the parts outside the CDR3, the full variable domain is DTGVSQNPRHKITKRGQNVTFRCDPISEHNRLYWYRQTLGQGPEFLTYFQNEAQLEKSRLLSDRFSAERPKGSFSTLEIQRTEQGDSAMYLCASSLEGVHGETQYFGPGTRLLVL.

This chain links TRBV2 with TRBJ1-5, with 9 bases aligning to TRBD1. The CDR3 covers 16 residues. Germline CDR1 is SNHLY and CDR2 is FYNNEI. V trimming: 2 bases; J trimming: 2 bases; junction bases outside the gene matches: 4. CDR3 DNA sequence: TGTGCCAGCAGTGAATCGTGGACAGGGGGCAATCAGCCCCAGCATTTT. Protein product: CASSESWTGGNQPQHF.

The rearrangement links TRBV4-3 to TRBJ2-5; a weak D match, TRBD1 (5 bases). The DNA end is a closer match to TRBJ2-7, so the J assignment may be wrong. The CDR3 consists of 14 residues. CDR1 and CDR2 (germline): LGHNA, YSLEER. As DNA, the CDR3 is TGCGCCAGCAGCCAAGGTGAGACAGTCCGCGAGCAGTACTTC. Amino acid sequence: CASSQGETVREQYF.

The genes are TRBV2 and TRBJ1-1; 8 bases align to TRBD1. Trimming cost V 5 bases and J 2 bases; bases outside gene matches: 7. The CDR3 has 15 residues. CDR1 SNHLY and CDR2 FYNNEI come from the germline V gene. CDR3 in amino acids: CASSRQGPPNTEAFF. DNA for the CDR3: TGTGCCAGCAGTAGACAGGGGCCTCCTAACACTGAAGCTTTCTTT.

The chain links TRBV28 to TRBJ2-5; 12 nucleotides align to TRBD2. The germline gives CDR1 MDHEN, CDR2 SYDVKM. V shed 5 bases and J 11 bases; nucleotides not matched to a gene: 12. The CDR3 is made up of 15 amino acids. CDR3 protein: CASSVLAGGPGEQYF. The CDR3, as DNA: TGTGCCAGCAGTGTACTAGCGGGGGGCCCGGGGGAGCAGTACTTC.

This chain links TRBV30 with TRBJ1-1; D is uncertain. CDR3 length: 14 amino acids. The germline gives CDR1 GTSNPN, CDR2 SVGIG (reference sequence). The V end was cut by 0 bases, the J end by 1 base, with 9 bases between. CDR3 DNA: TGTGCCTGGAGTGTACTAGGTCAGAACACTGAAGCTTTCTTT. Translated: CAWSVLGQNTEAFF.

This clone was seen just once. This chain links TRBV6-6 with TRBJ2-3; D remains ambiguous. Trimming removed 2 bases at V and 0 bases at J, with 12 bases between. The CDR3 extends over 16 amino acids. Per the germline V gene, CDR1 is MNHNY and CDR2 is SVGAGI (reference sequence). CDR3 in amino acids: CASSYGVAPSTDTQYF. The CDR3 DNA reads TGTGCCAGCAGTTACGGAGTTGCCCCTAGCACAGATACGCAGTATTTT.

About this clone itself: The junction departs from germline at one end; a sequencing error may be responsible. Other DNA sequences in this sample translate to the same CDR3. This chain uses TRBV4-3 with TRBJ2-4, with 10 positions matching TRBD2. CDR1 is LGHNA, CDR2 YSLEER, per germline. The CDR3 totals 17 residues. The CDR3 DNA is TGCGCCAGCAGCCAAGCCCGGACTAGCGGAGCCAAAAACATTCAGTACTTT. As protein: CASSQARTSGAKNIQYF.

The J gene is TRBJ2-5, the V gene TRBV11-3; D might be TRBD2 (5 bases). The J call is in doubt because the DNA end fits TRBJ2-7 better. The CDR3 extends over 12 amino acids. CDR1 and CDR2 (germline): SGHNT, YENEEA. The CDR3 spells CASSLVEGEQYF. CDR3 bases: TGTGCCAGCAGCTTAGTAGAGGGCGAGCAGTACTTC.

The V gene is TRBV4-3, the J gene TRBJ1-6; D unresolved. Trimming shortened V by 6 bases and J by 6 bases, and 6 bases separated the two germline ends. Germline V gives CDR1 LGHNA, CDR2 YSLEER. The CDR3 has 12 amino acids. The CDR3 protein is CASRTGNSPLHF. The CDR3 DNA is TGCGCCAGCAGAACGGGTAATTCACCCCTCCACTTT.

This clone was picked up one time. This chain uses TRBV7-2 with TRBJ1-5, with a tentative D call TRBD1 (5 bases). CDR1 and CDR2 from the germline V gene are SGHTA and FQGNSA. Trimming took off 8 bases at V and 3 bases at J, with 11 bases between the two ends. The CDR3 extends over 13 amino acids. DNA of the CDR3: TGTGCCAGCCGAGACAGCCCCAATCAGCCCCAGCATTTT. Its protein is CASRDSPNQPQHF.

This chain uses TRBV30 with TRBJ2-5; 10 positions match TRBD1. CDR1 is GTSNPN and CDR2 is SVGIG in the germline V gene (reference sequence). J was trimmed by 5 bases and V by 8 bases; bases with no gene match: 8. The CDR3 covers 13 residues. The CDR3: CAGRQGAGETQYF. The CDR3 nucleotides read TGTGCCGGAAGACAGGGGGCTGGGGAGACCCAGTACTTC.

The chain combines TRBV6-5 with TRBJ2-3, with D perhaps TRBD1 (6 bases). The CDR3 covers 15 residues. Germline assignment: CDR1 MNHEY and CDR2 SVGAGI. The V end was cut by 0 bases, the J end by 5 bases, with 12 bases between. CDR3: CASSYSTGSVDTQYF. The CDR3 region has the DNA TGTGCCAGCAGTTACTCTACAGGGTCAGTAGATACGCAGTATTTT.

The rearrangement uses TRBV30 and TRBJ2-5; 12 bases line up with TRBD2. The J call may be incorrect, as the DNA end agrees better with TRBJ2-7. Germline loops: CDR1 GTSNPN, CDR2 SVGIG (reference sequence). The CDR3 consists of 15 residues. CDR3: CAWSLLAGGSYEQYF. Here the CDR3 DNA reads TGTGCCTGGAGTCTCCTAGCGGGAGGGTCGTACGAGCAGTACTTC.

This clone was seen only once. The gene calls are TRBV28 and TRBJ2-7, with TRBD1 identical over 10 bases. Germline V gene data show CDR1 as MDHEN and CDR2 as SYDVKM. The ends lost 5 bases at V and 0 bases at J; junction bases unmatched: 7. This CDR3 is built from 16 residues. The CDR3 protein is CASSPPGQGTSYEQYF. The CDR3 coding sequence is TGTGCCAGCAGTCCCCCGGGACAGGGGACCTCCTACGAGCAGTACTTC. The full variable domain, completed using reference TRBV28 and TRBJ2-7, is DVKVTQSSRYLVKRTGEKVFLECVQDMDHENMFWYRQDPGLGLRLIYFSYDVKMKEKGDIPEGYSVSREKKERFSLILESASTNQTSMYLCASSPPGQGTSYEQYFGPGTRLTVT.

J is TRBJ1-2 and V is TRBV10-1, with D perhaps TRBD1 (6 bases). The CDR3 runs 15 residues. The V gene lost 5 bases and the J gene lost 3 bases, with 16 bases spanning the gap. Germline assignment: CDR1 WNHNN and CDR2 SYGVQD (reference sequence). The CDR3 bases are TGCGCCAGCAGTCCGGGACATGGATCTGACTATGGCTACACCTTC. This codes for CASSPGHGSDYGYTF.

The chain couples TRBV19 to TRBJ2-2, with 12 bases that match TRBD1. The V and J ends lost 9 bases and 5 bases, in that order; junction bases with no gene match: 10. The CDR3 runs to 16 residues. Germline loops: CDR1 LNHDA, CDR2 SQIVND (reference sequence). CDR3 loop: CASYARGQGATGELFF. CDR3 nucleotides: TGTGCCAGCTACGCGAGGGGACAGGGGGCAACCGGGGAGCTGTTTTTT.

The chain joins TRBV2 to TRBJ1-1; weak D call: TRBD1 (6 bases). The germline V gene has CDR1 SNHLY and CDR2 FYNNEI. The CDR3 extends over 12 amino acids. Trimming took 6 bases from V and 3 from J, leaving 8 bases between them. The CDR3: CASRGGDTEAFF. For the CDR3, the DNA is TGTGCCAGCAGAGGGGGAGACACTGAAGCTTTCTTT.